One and the same sample provided the 29 T cell receptor beta chains below, sequenced in a study of beta chain features in type 1 diabetes. Expressed TCRB transcripts were sequenced because the entire RNA isolate underwent reverse transcription. The repertoire was sequenced with immunoSEQ multiplex PCR; TCRdb's copy has only in-frame clones and lacks some. The table has fewer than 200,000 clones, about 7.3% seen once; the top ten hold 0.55% to 0.75%. Sequencing was carried out using central memory CD4+ T cells from blood. All receptors derive from a man aged 18 to 35 in good health.

In its sample, this clone was seen many times. Germline is not matched at one junction end, which may reflect a read error. V usage is TRBV7-7 and J usage is TRBJ2-7, with D tentatively TRBD2 (5 bases). The CDR3 is 13 amino acids. Germline V gene data show CDR1 as SSHAT and CDR2 as FNYEAQ (reference sequence). In nucleotides, the CDR3 is TGTGCTAGCAGCCGCGGGCAGGACTACGAGCAGTACTTC. Its translation: CASSRGQDYEQYF. Variable domain in full (rest from reference TRBV7-7 and TRBJ2-7): GAGVSQSPRYKVTKRGQDVTLRCDPISSHATLYWYQQALGQGPEFLTYFNYEAQPDKSGLPSDRFSAERPEGSISTLTIQRTEQRDSAMYRCASSRGQDYEQYFGPGTRLTVT.

The V gene is TRBV30, the J gene TRBJ1-4; D possibly corresponds to TRBD1 (5 bases). Trimming left V 2 bases short and J 7 bases short, with 11 bases between. CDR3 size: 13 residues. Per germline, CDR1 GTSNPN and CDR2 SVGIG (reference sequence). DNA for the CDR3: TGTGCCTGGAGTACCTGGGGCGGTGAAAAACTGTTTTTT. This codes for CAWSTWGGEKLFF.

This clone was counted ten times or more. The CDR3 bases are TGTGCCATCAGTGAGTCCGGGTCTAGCGTCGAGACCCAGTACTTC. Its translation: CAISESGSSVETQYF. This chain links TRBV10-3 with TRBJ2-5; tentatively, D is TRBD2 (6 bases). In germline, CDR1 is ENHRY, CDR2 SYGVKD. V lost 0 bases, J lost 5 bases, and 13 bases lay in between. This CDR3 region has 15 residues.

This chain joins TRBV6-4 and TRBJ1-6; D is ambiguous. Trimming shortened V by 5 bases and J by 5 bases, and 10 bases separated the two germline ends. The CDR3 loop spans 14 amino acids. CDR1 and CDR2 from the germline V gene are MRHNA and SNTAGT. CDR3 amino acids: CASSIRGDNSPLHF. The CDR3 region has the DNA TGTGCCAGCAGTATTCGCGGGGATAATTCACCCCTCCACTTT.

This clone has a count of ten or more. Additional DNA sequences in this sample encode the identical CDR3. The chain employs TRBV18 and TRBJ2-5; 14 bases match TRBD2. The CDR3 is 16 residues long. V was pared by 2 bases and J by 2 bases, with 1 base of the junction left unmatched. CDR1 and CDR2 from the germline V gene are KGHSH and LQKENI. The CDR3 sequence: CASSPRLAGGQETQYF. The CDR3 DNA is TGTGCCAGCTCACCAAGACTAGCGGGGGGGCAAGAGACCCAGTACTTC.

This clone was observed a handful of times. The CDR3 loop reads CASTTGDLHEQYF. The DNA of the CDR3 is TGTGCCAGCACCACAGGGGACCTCCACGAGCAGTACTTC. V usage is TRBV6-5 and J usage is TRBJ2-7; 7 nucleotides match TRBD1. The ends lost 7 bases at V and 5 bases at J; junction bases unmatched: 8. The CDR3 length is 13 residues. Germline CDR1 MNHEY, CDR2 SVGAGI.

A single count supports this clone. The chain combines TRBV6-5 with TRBJ2-2; a possible D gene is TRBD1 (5 bases). Trimming took 10 bases from V and 3 from J, leaving 9 bases between them. The CDR3 contains 12 residues. CDR1 and CDR2 (germline): MNHEY, SVGAGI. The CDR3 here is CATLGDTGELFF. The CDR3 nucleotides are TGTGCCACCTTAGGGGACACCGGGGAGCTGTTTTTT.

This clone has ten or more counts. J is TRBJ2-2 and V is TRBV30; 12 nucleotides align to TRBD1. Trimming cost V 4 bases and J 4 bases; bases outside gene matches: 1. From germline, CDR1 is GTSNPN and CDR2 SVGIG (reference sequence). CDR3 length: 14 amino acids. The CDR3 protein is CAWMGQGATGELFF. As DNA, the CDR3 is TGTGCCTGGATGGGACAGGGGGCCACCGGGGAGCTGTTTTTT.

This clone came up many times. The V gene is TRBV18, the J gene TRBJ2-1; 8 bases are a match to TRBD2. Germline CDR1 KGHSH, CDR2 LQKENI. Trimming took 5 bases from V and 9 from J; bases not matched to a gene: 9. CDR3 length: 14 residues. The CDR3 region has the DNA TGTGCCAGCTCAGGTACTAGCGGCGGGGGTGAGCAGTTCTTC. Translated, it gives CASSGTSGGGEQFF.

The rearrangement uses TRBV5-4 and TRBJ2-5, with 12 bases that match TRBD2. CDR3 length: 16 amino acids. The junction had 8 bases not matched to a gene; V was cut back by 4 bases and J by 4 bases. Germline values: CDR1 SGHNT, CDR2 YYREEE (reference sequence). CDR3 sequence: CASSPTSGGGRETQYF. CDR3 DNA sequence: TGTGCCAGCAGCCCGACTAGCGGGGGAGGGAGAGAGACCCAGTACTTC.

V is TRBV30 and J is TRBJ1-1; a weak D match, TRBD1 (6 bases). The V gene's germline CDR1 is GTSNPN and CDR2 SVGIG (reference sequence). This CDR3 has 13 amino acids. Trimming pared 6 bases from V and 0 bases from J, leaving 11 bases between. The CDR3 protein is CACGRGMNTEAFF. The CDR3 region has the DNA TGTGCCTGTGGCAGGGGAATGAACACTGAAGCTTTCTTT.

This clone was seen at least ten times. The CDR3 bases are TGTGCCAGCAGCTACAGCTCTGGGGCCAACGTCCTGACTTTC. It translates to CASSYSSGANVLTF. The chain couples TRBV7-3 to TRBJ2-6; D remains unclear. Germline V gives CDR1 SGHTA, CDR2 FQGTGA. The CDR3 has 14 amino acids. The V and J ends lost 4 bases and 0 bases respectively, with 4 bases between them.

This clone was counted a few times. The gene calls are TRBV7-3 and TRBJ1-1; TRBD1 aligns across 12 bases. Germline V gene data show CDR1 as SGHTA and CDR2 as FQGTGA. J lost 6 bases, V lost 5 bases, and 7 bases had no gene match. CDR3 length: 15 residues. CDR3 sequence: CASSTTGTGGAEAFF. The CDR3 coding sequence is TGTGCCAGCAGCACGACCGGGACAGGGGGCGCTGAAGCTTTCTTT.

The genes are TRBV10-3 and TRBJ2-3, with D maybe TRBD2 (5 bases). There are 16 residues in the CDR3. CDR1 ENHRY and CDR2 SYGVKD come from the germline V gene. Trimming pared 5 bases from V and 7 bases from J, leaving 22 bases between. The CDR3 nucleotides are TGTGCCATCAGTAGTGGTGTCGGGATTCGGGCGTATACGCAGTATTTT. It yields the protein CAISSGVGIRAYTQYF.

The sample holds a few counts of this clone. The chain is built from TRBV2 and TRBJ1-5; TRBD1 is a possible D gene (6 bases). Trimming took 6 bases from V and 6 from J, leaving 15 bases between them. The CDR3 is made up of 14 amino acids. Germline CDR1 and CDR2: SNHLY and FYNNEI. CDR3 bases: TGTGCCAGCAGCGGTCCGACAGGCGGTCAGCCCCAGCATTTT. Translation gives CASSGPTGGQPQHF.

The chain recombines TRBV30 with TRBJ2-5, with a weak D call TRBD1 (6 bases). From germline, CDR1 is GTSNPN and CDR2 SVGIG (reference sequence). V gave up 0 bases and J gave up 5 bases, with 10 bases separating them. The CDR3 extends over 13 amino acids. In nucleotides, the CDR3 is TGTGCCTGGAGTGTAGATAGGGGGGAGACCCAGTACTTC. This sequence encodes CAWSVDRGETQYF.

V gene TRBV5-6 combines with J gene TRBJ2-3; no clear D gene. Trimming shortened V by 1 base and J by 5 bases, and 11 bases separated the two germline ends. This CDR3 has 14 residues. Germline CDR1 and CDR2: SGHDT and YYEEEE. CDR3 in DNA: TGTGCCAGCAGCTTGTTTAACTTTCTAGATACGCAGTATTTT. As protein: CASSLFNFLDTQYF.

This clone was found a few times. CDR3 region: CASSLGLTGPTYLQETQYF. DNA for the CDR3: TGTGCCAGCAGCTTGGGTTTGACAGGTCCAACCTACCTCCAAGAGACCCAGTACTTC. This chain links TRBV5-6 with TRBJ2-5, with D tentatively TRBD1 (6 bases). This CDR3 comprises 19 residues. Per germline, CDR1 SGHDT and CDR2 YYEEEE. V gave up 0 bases and J gave up 1 base, with 22 bases separating them. The complete variable domain, with remaining parts taken from reference TRBV5-6 and TRBJ2-5, reads DAGVTQSPTHLIKTRGQQVTLRCSPKSGHDTVSWYQQALGQGPQFIFQYYEEEERQRGNFPDRFSGHQFPNYSSELNVNALLLGDSALYLCASSLGLTGPTYLQETQYFGPGTRLLVL.

The rearrangement links TRBV30 to TRBJ1-5; D is perhaps TRBD1 (5 bases). The CDR3 runs 14 residues. V dropped 2 bases and J dropped 2 bases, with 10 bases sitting between them. In germline, CDR1 is GTSNPN, CDR2 SVGIG (reference sequence). This CDR3 is CAWSSGGGNQPQHF. The DNA of the CDR3 is TGTGCCTGGAGTTCGGGGGGGGGCAATCAGCCCCAGCATTTT. The full variable domain, rest sourced from reference TRBV30 and TRBJ1-5, is SQTIHQWPATLVQPVGSPLSLECTVEGTSNPNLYWYRQAAGRGLQLLFYSVGIGQISSEVPQNLSASRPQDRQFILSSKKLLLSDSGFYLCAWSSGGGNQPQHFGDGTRLSIL.

Many counts were recorded for this clone. J is TRBJ1-2 and V is TRBV19; D is undetermined. The CDR3 runs 9 residues. Per the germline V gene, CDR1 is LNHDA and CDR2 is SQIVND (reference sequence). Trimming took 6 bases from V and 8 from J, leaving 4 bases between them. CDR3 loop: CASRSGYTF. DNA of the CDR3: TGTGCCAGTAGGAGCGGCTACACCTTC.

The chain is built from TRBV7-2 and TRBJ2-7, with 14 bases identical to TRBD2. From germline, CDR1 is SGHTA and CDR2 FQGNSA. V trimming: 5 bases; J trimming: 4 bases; junction bases outside the gene matches: 4. This CDR3 is 15 amino acids long. The CDR3 region is CASSRLAGGPYEQYF. The CDR3 region has the DNA TGTGCCAGCAGCCGACTAGCGGGAGGGCCTTACGAGCAGTACTTC. Drawing the rest from reference TRBV7-2 and TRBJ2-7, the complete variable domain is GAGVSQSPSNKVTEKGKDVELRCDPISGHTALYWYRQSLGQGLEFLIYFQGNSAPDKSGLPSDRFSAERTGGSVSTLTIQRTQQEDSAVYLCASSRLAGGPYEQYFGPGTRLTVT.

The chain joins TRBV7-4 to TRBJ1-5; 8 positions match TRBD1. After removal of 5 bases from V and 0 bases from J, the junction contained 15 bases not matched to a gene. The CDR3 runs 19 residues. CDR1 is SGHVT and CDR2 is SQSDAQ in the germline V gene. CDR3 protein: CASSIRTGSTVYSNQPQHF. CDR3 DNA: TGTGCCAGCAGCATCCGGACAGGGAGCACGGTCTATAGCAATCAGCCCCAGCATTTT. Supplemented by reference TRBV7-4 and TRBJ1-5, the full variable domain reads GAGVSQSPRYKVAKRGRDVALRCDSISGHVTLYWYRQTLGQGSEVLTYSQSDAQRDKSGRPSGRFSAERPERSVSTLKIQRTEQGDSAVYLCASSIRTGSTVYSNQPQHFGDGTRLSIL.

This clone was observed a few times. This chain joins TRBV6-6 and TRBJ1-1; D is unresolved. Germline loops: CDR1 MNHNY, CDR2 SVGAGI (reference sequence). V lost 9 bases and J lost 7, with 6 bases in between. CDR3 size: 9 residues. CDR3 nucleotide sequence: TGTGCCAGAGTCTATGAAGCTTTCTTT. Its translation is CARVYEAFF.

This clone has only a few counts. This sample includes further DNA sequences coding for the same CDR3. The chain couples TRBV5-1 to TRBJ2-1, with D tentatively TRBD2 (5 bases). Trimming cost V 0 bases and J 4 bases, with 11 bases left between them. CDR1 and CDR2 from the germline V gene are SGHRS and YFSETQ. CDR3 size: 15 residues. The CDR3 nucleotides read TGCGCCAGCAGCTTGGAGGTCGGAGGTTACAATGAGCAGTTCTTC. Translated, it gives CASSLEVGGYNEQFF. The whole variable domain, filled in from reference TRBV5-1 and TRBJ2-1, reads KAGVTQTPRYLIKTRGQQVTLSCSPISGHRSVSWYQQTPGQGLQFLFEYFSETQRNKGNFPGRFSGRQFSNSRSEMNVSTLELGDSALYLCASSLEVGGYNEQFFGPGTRLTVL.

This clone was picked up many times. CDR3 loop: CAIRSLSNTNYGYTF. The CDR3 nucleotides read TGTGCCATCAGGAGCCTGAGTAATACTAACTATGGCTACACCTTC. J is TRBJ1-2 and V is TRBV10-3; D ambiguous. Germline V gene lookup returns CDR1 ENHRY and CDR2 SYGVKD. V was trimmed by 6 bases and J by 0 bases, leaving 14 bases between them. The CDR3 extends over 15 amino acids.

This clone was found a few times. The chain combines TRBV19 with TRBJ1-1; TRBD1 agrees at 7 bases. The germline CDR1 and CDR2 sequences are LNHDA and SQIVND (reference sequence). This CDR3 has 14 amino acids. V dropped 5 bases and J dropped 1; count of bases not matched to a gene: 4. The CDR3 loop is CASSPGTENTEAFF. The CDR3 DNA follows: TGTGCCAGTAGTCCCGGGACAGAGAACACTGAAGCTTTCTTT. The full variable domain, rest sourced from reference TRBV19 and TRBJ1-1, is DGGITQSPKYLFRKEGQNVTLSCEQNLNHDAMYWYRQDPGQGLRLIYYSQIVNDFQKGDIAEGYSVSREKKESFPLTVTSAQKNPTAFYLCASSPGTENTEAFFGQGTRLTVV.

This clone has only a few counts. The genes are TRBV5-1 and TRBJ2-5; TRBD2 matches 15 bases. This CDR3 has 17 amino acids. With V trimmed by 3 bases and J by 0 bases, 3 bases remained unmatched. The germline V gene has CDR1 SGHRS and CDR2 YFSETQ. The CDR3 DNA sequence: TGCGCCAGCAGCTACGGACTAGCGGGAGGGTACCAAGAGACCCAGTACTTC. It translates to CASSYGLAGGYQETQYF.

This clone was recorded at least ten times. This chain connects TRBV7-8 to TRBJ2-1, with no clear D. CDR1 is SGHVS, CDR2 FQNEAQ, per germline. Trimming removed 2 bases from V and 2 bases from J, with 7 bases in between. This CDR3 is built from 14 residues. The CDR3 nucleotides are TGTGCCAGCAGCTTACAGTCTGCCTACAATGAGCAGTTCTTC. Protein: CASSLQSAYNEQFF. The full variable domain, in which reference TRBV7-8 and TRBJ2-1 provide the parts outside the CDR3, is GAGVSQSPRYKVAKRGQDVALRCDPISGHVSLFWYQQALGQGPEFLTYFQNEAQLDKSGLPSDRFFAERPEGSVSTLKIQRTQQEDSAVYLCASSLQSAYNEQFFGPGTRLTVL.

This clone showed up many times. V and J are TRBV14 and TRBJ2-7, with TRBD2 matching 7 bases. The CDR3 sequence is 14 residues long. Trimming cost V 4 bases and J 5 bases; bases outside gene matches: 8. Germline assignment: CDR1 SGHDN and CDR2 FVKESK. The CDR3 DNA sequence: TGTGCCAGCAGCCCCGGGGTAAGCGGGAACGAGCAGTACTTC. Its protein product is CASSPGVSGNEQYF.